This T cell receptor beta chain derives from a study of OX40 agonist ivuxolimab in advanced cancers. Sequencing used immunoSEQ multiplex PCR; TCRdb keeps in-frame clones, though not all of them. The data contain tens of thousands of clones, about nine tenths of them seen just once; the ten biggest clones take up 33%. Germline V lookup: CDR1 SGDLS, CDR2 YYNGEE. This CDR3 region has 14 residues. Trimming took off 0 bases at V and 0 bases at J, with 4 bases between the two ends. The source was CD4+ or CD8+ T cells sorted from blood, collected in a trial of the OX40 agonist ivuxolimab. This chain links TRBV9 with TRBJ1-5; D is unclear. The sequence came from an adult with an advanced solid tumor such as melanoma, head and neck, liver or kidney cancer. The CDR3 DNA follows: TGTGCCAGCAGCGTAGCGGATAGCAATCAGCCCCAGCATTTT. Encoded protein: CASSVADSNQPQHF.